This T cell receptor (beta chain) was captured by sequencing in a study of preoperative IRX-2 immunotherapy in early breast cancer. The repertoire was sequenced with immunoSEQ multiplex PCR; TCRdb's copy has only in-frame clones and lacks some. The data show around 57,000 clones, roughly 95% seen once. As to treatment: preoperative locoregional IRX-2 cytokine immunotherapy. Preoperative locoregional IRX-2 cytokine immunotherapy was tested in the phase Ib source study. This TCR was sampled from a human donor with breast cancer. This material was obtained from a patient treated with IRX-2 immunotherapy.

CDR3 amino acids: CASSADRTSPETQYF. CDR3 nucleotides: TGTGCCAGCAGCGCAGATCGGACTAGTCCAGAGACCCAGTACTTC. The V gene is TRBV9, the J gene TRBJ2-5; 7 bases align to TRBD2. The V segment lost 3 bases and the J segment 4 bases; nucleotides outside the gene matches: 9. The germline CDR1 and CDR2 sequences are SGDLS and YYNGEE. There are 15 residues in the CDR3.